The 10 T cell receptor beta chains in this list originate from one sample, sequenced in a study of CD8 T cells in ankylosing spondylitis. A single record per CDR3 protein comes from TCRdb applying MiXCR to the 5' RACE reads. The sample holds 100,000 to 150,000 distinct CDR3 sequences; over 10% are singletons and the top ten take around 4.1%. Sequencing was carried out using blood, either unsorted or a sorted T cell fraction (not recorded which). Every receptor here comes from a female donor with ankylosing spondylitis or in good health (not recorded which).

For this clonotype: This clone may be a read error of a much larger clone one base away. The chain couples TRBV5-1 to TRBJ2-5; D may be TRBD1 or TRBD2 (5 bases each). The germline V gene encodes CDR1 SGHRS and CDR2 YFSETQ. V lost 3 bases and J 7 bases, leaving 13 bases between the germline ends. CDR3 size: 13 residues. The CDR3 sequence is CASSWDGEGTQYF. The CDR3, as DNA: TGCGCCAGCAGCTGGGACGGAGAAGGGACCCAGTACTTC.

This clonotype showed up many times. This chain links TRBV5-1 with TRBJ2-5; possibly TRBD1 for D (6 bases). Trimming cost V 2 bases and J 2 bases, with 16 bases left between them. Germline V lookup: CDR1 SGHRS, CDR2 YFSETQ. This CDR3 spans 16 amino acids. The CDR3 region is CASSFGTRWRQETQYF. In nucleotides, the CDR3 is TGCGCCAGCAGCTTTGGGACACGTTGGAGACAAGAGACCCAGTACTTC.

In this sample, this clonotype turned up many times. The rearrangement joins TRBV7-9 to TRBJ1-1; tentative D call: TRBD1 (6 bases). The germline gives CDR1 SEHNR, CDR2 FQNEAQ (reference sequence). V gave up 4 bases and J gave up 3 bases, with 12 bases separating them. CDR3 length: 14 residues. CDR3 bases: TGTGCCAGCAGCTCCCGGGGGCGGCACACTGAAGCTTTCTTT. Protein product: CASSSRGRHTEAFF.

V gene TRBV27 combines with J gene TRBJ2-7; possible D gene TRBD1, 6 bases. The V end was cut by 2 bases, the J end by 5 bases, with 13 bases between. CDR3 length equals 14 residues. Germline CDR1 is MNHEY and CDR2 is SMNVEV (reference sequence). CDR3: CASSLDYTGNEQYF. In DNA form, the CDR3 reads TGTGCCAGCAGTTTAGATTACACAGGGAACGAGCAGTACTTC.

In this sample, this clonotype turned up many times. The V gene is TRBV5-4, the J gene TRBJ2-6; D gene uncertain. The ends were cut back, 0 bases at V and 2 bases at J, with 12 bases in the middle. Germline CDR1 is SGHNT and CDR2 is YYREEE (reference sequence). The CDR3 contains 17 residues. CDR3 in DNA: TGTGCCAGCAGCTTGGCAGGCCCCCTAACTGGGGCCAACGTCCTGACTTTC. Translation gives CASSLAGPLTGANVLTF.

The table lists this clonotype with many counts. The chain links TRBV28 to TRBJ1-5; TRBD1 agrees at 7 bases. This CDR3 is 12 amino acids long. In germline, CDR1 is MDHEN, CDR2 SYDVKM. Germline trimming cut 8 bases from V and 6 bases from J; bases unmatched to any gene: 4. The CDR3 DNA reads as TGTGCCAGCGGACAGGTTCGTCAGCCCCAGCATTTT. Residues: CASGQVRQPQHF.

This clonotype has a count of ten or more. The V gene is TRBV12-3 or TRBV12-4, the J gene TRBJ2-4; no reliable D call. This CDR3 comprises 12 residues. The V end was cut by 3 bases, the J end by 9 bases, with 9 bases between. The CDR3: CASSLSVGIQYF. The CDR3 DNA reads as TGTGCCAGCAGTTTGTCGGTGGGCATTCAGTACTTC.

The table lists this clonotype with many counts. The chain has TRBV5-1 and TRBJ2-1, with a tentative D call TRBD2 (6 bases). The CDR3 runs to 13 residues. Germline V gene lookup returns CDR1 SGHRS and CDR2 YFSETQ. V gave up 4 bases and J gave up 6 bases, with 11 bases separating them. CDR3 loop: CASSPGLPNEQFF. The CDR3 DNA is TGCGCCAGCAGCCCGGGACTTCCCAATGAGCAGTTCTTC.

This clonotype has at least ten counts. The chain is built from TRBV20-1 and TRBJ1-4; D unresolved. V was shortened by 0 bases and J by 4 bases, with 6 bases between the two germline ends. The germline CDR1 and CDR2 sequences are DFQATT and SNEGSKA (reference sequence). The CDR3 consists of 13 residues. The DNA of the CDR3 is TGCAGTGCTAGAGATGCTTTTAATGAAAAACTGTTTTTT. Amino acid sequence: CSARDAFNEKLFF.

This clonotype was seen many times. The genes are TRBV27 and TRBJ1-3; TRBD1 is a possible D gene (5 bases). Germline values: CDR1 MNHEY, CDR2 SMNVEV (reference sequence). Trimming cost V 2 bases and J 4 bases, with 12 bases left between them. This CDR3 has 15 amino acids. CDR3 coding DNA: TGTGCCAGCAGTTTACAGGGTAACGCGGGAAACACCATATATTTT. Protein sequence: CASSLQGNAGNTIYF.